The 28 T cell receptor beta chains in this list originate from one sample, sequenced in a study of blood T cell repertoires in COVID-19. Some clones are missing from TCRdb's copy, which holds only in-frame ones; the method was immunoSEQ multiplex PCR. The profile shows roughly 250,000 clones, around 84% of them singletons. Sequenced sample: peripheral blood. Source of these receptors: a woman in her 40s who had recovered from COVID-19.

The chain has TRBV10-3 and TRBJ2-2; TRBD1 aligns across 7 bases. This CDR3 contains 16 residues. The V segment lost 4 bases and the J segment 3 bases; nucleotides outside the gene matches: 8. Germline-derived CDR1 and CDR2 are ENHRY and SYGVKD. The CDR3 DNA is TGTGCCATCAGTGGTAATATCGGGACAGACACCGGGGAGCTGTTTTTT. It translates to CAISGNIGTDTGELFF.

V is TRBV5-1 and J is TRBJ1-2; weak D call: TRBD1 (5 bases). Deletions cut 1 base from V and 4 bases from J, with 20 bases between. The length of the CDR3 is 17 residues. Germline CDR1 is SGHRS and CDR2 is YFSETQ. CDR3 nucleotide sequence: TGCGCCAGCAGCTTGCTCGCAAGGGGAACCGAAGGCTATGGCTACACCTTC. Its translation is CASSLLARGTEGYGYTF. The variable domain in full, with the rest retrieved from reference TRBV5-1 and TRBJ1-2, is KAGVTQTPRYLIKTRGQQVTLSCSPISGHRSVSWYQQTPGQGLQFLFEYFSETQRNKGNFPGRFSGRQFSNSRSEMNVSTLELGDSALYLCASSLLARGTEGYGYTFGSGTRLTVV.

The CDR3 spells CASSSGTGLHNEQFF. In DNA, the CDR3 is TGTGCCAGCAGCTCCGGGACAGGGTTGCACAATGAGCAGTTCTTC. V usage is TRBV5-5 and J usage is TRBJ2-1; 9 bases match TRBD1. CDR1 and CDR2 from the germline V gene are SGHKS and YYEKEE (reference sequence). This CDR3 comprises 15 residues. V gave up 3 bases and J gave up 5 bases; unmatched junction bases: 6.

This chain's CDR3 is CASSLGGDSRYEQYF. The DNA of the CDR3 is TGTGCCAGCAGCTTGGGCGGGGATTCCCGCTACGAGCAGTACTTC. The rearrangement uses TRBV5-4 and TRBJ2-7; perhaps TRBD2 as D (6 bases). CDR1 is SGHNT and CDR2 is YYREEE in the germline V gene (reference sequence). This CDR3 is built from 15 residues. Trimming removed 0 bases from V and 3 bases from J, with 13 bases in between.

CDR3 bases: TGTGCCAGCAGCTTGGAGGGACAGGGGGCTGTATCCTATAATTCACCCCTCCACTTT. Its translation: CASSLEGQGAVSYNSPLHF. The chain is built from TRBV5-5 and TRBJ1-6, with 12 bases that match TRBD1. Germline trimming cut 0 bases from V and 1 base from J; bases unmatched to any gene: 5. The CDR3 sequence is 19 residues long. Germline CDR1 is SGHKS and CDR2 is YYEKEE (reference sequence).

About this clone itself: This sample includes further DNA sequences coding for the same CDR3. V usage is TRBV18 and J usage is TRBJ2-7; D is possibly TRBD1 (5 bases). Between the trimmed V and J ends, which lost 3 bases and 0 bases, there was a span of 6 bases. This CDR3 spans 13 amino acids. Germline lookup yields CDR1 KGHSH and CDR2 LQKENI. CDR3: CASSPQGSYEQYF. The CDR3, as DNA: TGTGCCAGCTCACCCCAGGGCTCCTACGAGCAGTACTTC.

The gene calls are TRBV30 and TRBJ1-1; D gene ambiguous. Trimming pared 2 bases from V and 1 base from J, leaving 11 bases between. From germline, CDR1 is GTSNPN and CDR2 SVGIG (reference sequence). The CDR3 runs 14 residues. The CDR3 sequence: CAWSLLPPNTEAFF. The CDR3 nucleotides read TGTGCCTGGAGTTTACTCCCACCGAACACTGAAGCTTTCTTT.

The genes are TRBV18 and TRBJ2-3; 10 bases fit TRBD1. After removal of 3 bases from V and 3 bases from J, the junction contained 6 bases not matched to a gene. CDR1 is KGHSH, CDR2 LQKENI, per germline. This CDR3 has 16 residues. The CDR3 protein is CASSPSGTGETDTQYF. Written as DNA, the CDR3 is TGTGCCAGCTCACCGTCTGGGACAGGGGAAACAGATACGCAGTATTTT. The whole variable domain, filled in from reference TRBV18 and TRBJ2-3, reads NAGVMQNPRHLVRRRGQEARLRCSPMKGHSHVYWYRQLPEEGLKFMVYLQKENIIDESGMPKERFSAEFPKEGPSILRIQQVVRGDSAAYFCASSPSGTGETDTQYFGPGTRLTVL.

The CDR3 sequence: CASSLAGSLRGYTF. CDR3 coding DNA: TGTGCCAGCAGTTTAGCCGGGAGCCTTAGGGGCTACACCTTC. The V call is TRBV28, the J call TRBJ1-2; D is uncertain. The germline V gene encodes CDR1 MDHEN and CDR2 SYDVKM. Trimming took 2 bases from V and 8 from J, leaving 15 bases between them. CDR3 length: 14 amino acids.

CDR3 protein: CASSPFIGTQYF. The CDR3 bases are TGTGCCAGCAGCCCATTCATCGGGACCCAGTACTTC. This chain links TRBV12-3 or TRBV12-4 with TRBJ2-5; the D is unclear. The ends were cut back, 6 bases at V and 7 bases at J, with 12 bases in the middle. This CDR3 comprises 12 residues.

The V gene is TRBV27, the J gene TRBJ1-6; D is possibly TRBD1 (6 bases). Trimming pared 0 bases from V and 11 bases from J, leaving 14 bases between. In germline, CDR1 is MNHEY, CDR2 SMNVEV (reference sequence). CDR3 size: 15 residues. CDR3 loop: CASSLSVKGDAPLHF. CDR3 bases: TGTGCCAGCAGTTTATCGGTCAAGGGGGACGCACCCCTCCACTTT.

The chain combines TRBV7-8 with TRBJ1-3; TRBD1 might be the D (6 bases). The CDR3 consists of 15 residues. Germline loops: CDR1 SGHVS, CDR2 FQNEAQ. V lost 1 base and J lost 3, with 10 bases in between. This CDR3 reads CASSLVAGDGNTIYF. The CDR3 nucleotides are TGTGCCAGCAGCTTAGTTGCAGGGGATGGAAACACCATATATTTT.

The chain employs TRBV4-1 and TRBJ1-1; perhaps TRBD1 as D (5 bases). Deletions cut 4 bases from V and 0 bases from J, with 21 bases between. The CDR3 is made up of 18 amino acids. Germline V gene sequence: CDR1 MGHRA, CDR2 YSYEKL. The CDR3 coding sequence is TGCGCCAGCAGCCTACGGACAAACTTAGACTCCATGAACACTGAAGCTTTCTTT. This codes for CASSLRTNLDSMNTEAFF.

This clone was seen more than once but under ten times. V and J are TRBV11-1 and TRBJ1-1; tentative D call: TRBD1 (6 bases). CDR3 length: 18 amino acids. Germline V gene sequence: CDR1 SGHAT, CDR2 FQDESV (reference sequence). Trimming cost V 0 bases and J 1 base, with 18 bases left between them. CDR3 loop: CASSLASGTRSRNTEAFF. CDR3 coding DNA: TGTGCCAGCAGCTTAGCCTCCGGGACACGGTCTCGGAACACTGAAGCTTTCTTT. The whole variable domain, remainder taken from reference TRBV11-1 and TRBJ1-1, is EAEVAQSPRYKITEKSQAVAFWCDPISGHATLYWYRQILGQGPELLVQFQDESVVDDSQLPKDRFSAERLKGVDSTLKIQPAELGDSAMYLCASSLASGTRSRNTEAFFGQGTRLTVV.

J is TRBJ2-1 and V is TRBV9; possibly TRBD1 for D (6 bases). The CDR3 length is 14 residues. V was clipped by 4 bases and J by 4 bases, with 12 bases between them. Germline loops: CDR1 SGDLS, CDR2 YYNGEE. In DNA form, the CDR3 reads TGTGCCAGCAGCCCATCGACAGGTTACAATGAGCAGTTCTTC. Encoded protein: CASSPSTGYNEQFF.

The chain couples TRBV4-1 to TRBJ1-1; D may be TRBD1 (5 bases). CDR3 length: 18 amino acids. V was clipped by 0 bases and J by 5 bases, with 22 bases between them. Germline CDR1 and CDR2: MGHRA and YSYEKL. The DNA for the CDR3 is TGCGCCAGCAGCCAAGATCGTGAAGCCCGCGGCAGGGTGACTGAAGCTTTCTTT. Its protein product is CASSQDREARGRVTEAFF.

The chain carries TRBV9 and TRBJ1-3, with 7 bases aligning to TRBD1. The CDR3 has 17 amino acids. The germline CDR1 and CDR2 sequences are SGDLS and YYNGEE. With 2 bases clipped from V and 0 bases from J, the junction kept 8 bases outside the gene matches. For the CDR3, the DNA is TGTGCCAGCAGCGTCCGGGACAGAAGGAACTCTGGAAACACCATATATTTT. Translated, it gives CASSVRDRRNSGNTIYF.

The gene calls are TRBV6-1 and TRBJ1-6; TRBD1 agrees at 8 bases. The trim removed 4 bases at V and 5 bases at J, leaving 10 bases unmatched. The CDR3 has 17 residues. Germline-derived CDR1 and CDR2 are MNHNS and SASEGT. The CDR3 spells CASSGKDRARDNSPLHF. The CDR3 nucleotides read TGTGCCAGCAGTGGGAAGGACAGGGCAAGAGATAATTCACCCCTCCACTTT.

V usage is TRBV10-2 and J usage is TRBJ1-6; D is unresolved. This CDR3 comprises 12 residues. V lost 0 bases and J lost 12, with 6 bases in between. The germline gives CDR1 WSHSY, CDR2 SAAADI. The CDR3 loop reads CASSESREPLHF. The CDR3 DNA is TGCGCCAGCAGTGAGTCGCGGGAACCCCTCCACTTT.

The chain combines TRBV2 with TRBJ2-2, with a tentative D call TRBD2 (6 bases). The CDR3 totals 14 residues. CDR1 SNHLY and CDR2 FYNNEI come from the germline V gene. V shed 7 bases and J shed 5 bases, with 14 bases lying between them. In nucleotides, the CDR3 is TGTGCCAGCACGCGAATGGGGGGAACCGGGGAGCTGTTTTTT. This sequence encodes CASTRMGGTGELFF.

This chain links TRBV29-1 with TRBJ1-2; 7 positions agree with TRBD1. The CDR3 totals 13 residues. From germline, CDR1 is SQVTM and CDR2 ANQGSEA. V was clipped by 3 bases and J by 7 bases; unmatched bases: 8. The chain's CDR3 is CSVDDSGGGGYTF. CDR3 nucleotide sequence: TGCAGCGTTGATGATTCAGGGGGAGGTGGCTACACCTTC.

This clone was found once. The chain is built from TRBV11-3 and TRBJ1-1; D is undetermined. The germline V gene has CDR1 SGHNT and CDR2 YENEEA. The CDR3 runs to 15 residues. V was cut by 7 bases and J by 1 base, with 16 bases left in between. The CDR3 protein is CASTLSRSWNTEAFF. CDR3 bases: TGTGCCAGCACCCTATCCCGTTCCTGGAACACTGAAGCTTTCTTT.

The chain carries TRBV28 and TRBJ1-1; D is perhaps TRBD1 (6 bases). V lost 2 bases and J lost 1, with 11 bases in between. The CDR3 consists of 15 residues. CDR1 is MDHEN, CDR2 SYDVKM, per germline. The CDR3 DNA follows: TGTGCCAGCAGTTTACAAACAGGGAGGAACACTGAAGCTTTCTTT. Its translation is CASSLQTGRNTEAFF.

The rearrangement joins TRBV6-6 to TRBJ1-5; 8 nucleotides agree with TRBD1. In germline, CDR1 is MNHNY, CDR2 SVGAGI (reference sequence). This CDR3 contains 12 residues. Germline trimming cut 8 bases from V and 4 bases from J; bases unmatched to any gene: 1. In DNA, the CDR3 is TGTGCCAGCGGGACAGGAAATCAGCCCCAGCATTTT. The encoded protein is CASGTGNQPQHF.

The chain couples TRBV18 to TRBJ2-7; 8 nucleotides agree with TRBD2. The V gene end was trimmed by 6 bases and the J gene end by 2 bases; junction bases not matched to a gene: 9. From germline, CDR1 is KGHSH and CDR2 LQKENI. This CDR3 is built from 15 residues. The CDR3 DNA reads TGTGCCAGCTCCGTCCGGGGGGGAAAGCCCTACGAGCAGTACTTC. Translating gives CASSVRGGKPYEQYF.

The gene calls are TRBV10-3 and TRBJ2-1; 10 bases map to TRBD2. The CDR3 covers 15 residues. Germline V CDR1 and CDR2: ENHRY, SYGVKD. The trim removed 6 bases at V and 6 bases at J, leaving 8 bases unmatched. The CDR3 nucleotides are TGTGCCATCAGGGTAGCGGGGGGCCTTGGCAATGAGCAGTTCTTC. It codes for CAIRVAGGLGNEQFF.

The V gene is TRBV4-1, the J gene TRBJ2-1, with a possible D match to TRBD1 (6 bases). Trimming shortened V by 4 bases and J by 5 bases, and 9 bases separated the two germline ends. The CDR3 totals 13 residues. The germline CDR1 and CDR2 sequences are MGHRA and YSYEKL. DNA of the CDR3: TGCGCCAGCAGCCCGGACAGAAACAATGAGCAGTTCTTC. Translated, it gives CASSPDRNNEQFF.

CDR3 DNA: TGCAGGAGGGGGGGGCCCGACTACACCTTC. Encoded protein: CRRGGPDYTF. The J gene is TRBJ1-2, the V gene TRBV20-1; D might be TRBD1 (6 bases). Germline V gives CDR1 DFQATT, CDR2 SNEGSKA (reference sequence). The CDR3 has 10 amino acids.